The next 28 T cell receptor beta chains were all read from a single sample in a study of T cell responses to AZD1222 COVID-19 vaccine. The table came from immunoSEQ multiplex PCR; TCRdb's copy has only in-frame clones and leaves some out. This sample has under 130,000 clones, with around 90% found just once. Source: peripheral blood, taken on day 0 of AZD1222 vaccination. The receptors derive from an adult in good health.

This chain uses TRBV28 with TRBJ1-2; 7 nucleotides match TRBD1. Germline CDR1 is MDHEN and CDR2 is SYDVKM. The CDR3 is 13 residues long. The trim removed 3 bases at V and 8 bases at J, leaving 6 bases unmatched. CDR3 region: CASSLTGTGGYTF. Written as DNA, the CDR3 is TGTGCCAGCAGTTTGACAGGGACGGGAGGCTACACCTTC.

The chain links TRBV18 to TRBJ2-3; tentative D call: TRBD2 (6 bases). V was cut by 1 base and J by 0 bases, with 8 bases left in between. The germline CDR1 and CDR2 sequences are KGHSH and LQKENI. This CDR3 has 15 residues. The CDR3: CASSPREESTDTQYF. CDR3 nucleotides: TGTGCCAGCTCACCACGGGAGGAGAGCACAGATACGCAGTATTTT.

This chain uses TRBV5-4 with TRBJ1-1; D possibly corresponds to TRBD1 (5 bases). Germline V gives CDR1 SGHNT, CDR2 YYREEE (reference sequence). V gave up 0 bases and J gave up 7 bases, with 10 bases separating them. This CDR3 comprises 13 residues. The CDR3 DNA sequence: TGTGCCAGCAGCTTGGTCCAAGGGGTTGAAGCTTTCTTT. Translated, it gives CASSLVQGVEAFF.

The V and J genes are TRBV7-9 and TRBJ2-7; TRBD1 might be the D (5 bases). Trimming removed 2 bases from V and 7 bases from J, with 18 bases in between. The germline V gene has CDR1 SEHNR and CDR2 FQNEAQ (reference sequence). This CDR3 has 15 amino acids. This CDR3 reads CASSLSLGAAPEQYF. The CDR3 DNA follows: TGTGCCAGCAGCTTAAGTTTAGGGGCGGCCCCTGAGCAGTACTTC.

The rearrangement uses TRBV6-2 or TRBV6-3 and TRBJ2-7; tentatively, D is TRBD2 (6 bases). Trimming removed 5 bases at V and 2 bases at J, with 7 bases between. CDR3 length: 12 amino acids. Germline V lookup: CDR1 MNHEY, CDR2 SVGEGT. Here the CDR3 reads CASSRGTYEQYF. The DNA of the CDR3 is TGTGCCAGCAGTCGGGGGACCTACGAGCAGTACTTC.

The V gene is TRBV11-2, the J gene TRBJ1-3; D gene unclear. V shed 3 bases and J shed 1 base, with 7 bases lying between them. The CDR3 is 14 residues long. Looked up from germline, CDR1 is SGHAT and CDR2 is FQNNGV. The CDR3 here is CASSLGYSGNTIYF. The CDR3 DNA reads TGTGCCAGCAGCTTGGGTTATTCTGGAAACACCATATATTTT. The variable domain in full, with the rest retrieved from reference TRBV11-2 and TRBJ1-3, is EAGVAQSPRYKIIEKRQSVAFWCNPISGHATLYWYQQILGQGPKLLIQFQNNGVVDDSQLPKDRFSAERLKGVDSTLKIQPAKLEDSAVYLCASSLGYSGNTIYFGEGSWLTVV.

The chain carries TRBV3-1 (or the pseudogene TRBV3-2) and TRBJ2-1, with 15 nucleotides matching TRBD2. From germline, CDR1 is LGHDT and CDR2 YNNKEL (reference sequence). Losses at the gene ends were 4 bases for V and 9 bases for J; bases not matched to a gene: 4. The CDR3 covers 15 residues. The CDR3 spells CASSPGLAGGGEQFF. For the CDR3, the DNA is TGTGCCAGCAGCCCGGGACTAGCGGGAGGTGGTGAGCAGTTCTTC.

This clone occurred a few times. This chain uses TRBV3-1 (or the pseudogene TRBV3-2) with TRBJ2-7, with D unresolved. The CDR3 contains 12 residues. V lost 0 bases, J lost 7 bases, and 7 bases lay in between. Germline CDR1 and CDR2: LGHDT and YNNKEL (reference sequence). CDR3: CASSQDEREQYF. For the CDR3, the DNA is TGTGCCAGCAGCCAAGACGAGAGGGAGCAGTACTTC.

The chain links TRBV21-1 to TRBJ1-1; the table's D call of TRBD1 was not tested on the DNA. TRBV21-1 is recorded as a pseudogene. This CDR3 comprises 14 residues. CDR3 protein: CASPCWTGNTEAFF. The DNA for the CDR3 is TGTGCCAGCCCCTGTTGGACAGGGAACACTGAAGCTTTCTTT.

This chain connects TRBV29-1 to TRBJ1-5; no definite D call. V was shortened by 4 bases and J by 5 bases, with 12 bases between the two germline ends. The germline gives CDR1 SQVTM, CDR2 ANQGSEA. This CDR3 has 13 residues. CDR3 sequence (DNA): TGCAGCGTTGGCCTCGGAAGGGATCAGCCCCAGCATTTT. Translating it yields CSVGLGRDQPQHF.

This chain uses TRBV20-1 with TRBJ1-2; D is uncertain. Trimming took off 3 bases at V and 5 bases at J, with 10 bases between the two ends. In germline, CDR1 is DFQATT, CDR2 SNEGSKA (reference sequence). The CDR3 consists of 12 residues. Written as DNA, the CDR3 is TGCAGTGCTAGTGGGCTACAATATGGCTACACCTTC. Residues: CSASGLQYGYTF.

The rearrangement joins TRBV6-5 to TRBJ2-3; TRBD2 aligns across 7 bases. Germline V gene lookup returns CDR1 MNHEY and CDR2 SVGAGI. V lost 6 bases, J lost 2 bases, and 2 bases stayed unmatched. This CDR3 comprises 13 residues. CDR3 protein: CASRREFTDTQYF. In DNA, the CDR3 is TGTGCCAGCAGGCGGGAGTTCACAGATACGCAGTATTTT.

The V gene is TRBV27, the J gene TRBJ2-5, with D unclear. Germline V gene sequence: CDR1 MNHEY, CDR2 SMNVEV (reference sequence). This CDR3 has 15 residues. V lost 7 bases and J 2 bases, leaving 17 bases between the germline ends. This CDR3 is CASMGTHSGQETQYF. The CDR3 DNA follows: TGTGCCAGCATGGGTACCCACAGTGGACAAGAGACCCAGTACTTC.

The chain carries TRBV15 and TRBJ1-1; 7 positions match TRBD1. V lost 3 bases to trimming and J lost 4 bases; unmatched junction nucleotides: 11. The CDR3 extends over 16 amino acids. Germline CDR1 reads LNHNV; CDR2 reads YYDKDF (reference sequence). The CDR3 region has the DNA TGTGCCACCAGCAGGGGAGACAGGGTTAGGGGCACTGAAGCTTTCTTT. Protein: CATSRGDRVRGTEAFF.

With regard to this clone: The limits of the CDR3 on the DNA are not certain, so only TCRdb's listed CDR3 is given. The chain recombines TRBV3-1 (or the pseudogene TRBV3-2) with TRBJ2-5. Inclusive of both ends, the CDR3 amounts to 14 amino acids. The germline CDR1 and CDR2 sequences are LGHDT and YNNKEL (reference sequence). The CDR3 region is CASSSSGLQETQYF.

This chain joins TRBV28 and TRBJ1-6; no firm D call. V dropped 4 bases and J dropped 0 bases, with 4 bases sitting between them. The CDR3 consists of 14 residues. Germline V gene data show CDR1 as MDHEN and CDR2 as SYDVKM. CDR3 sequence (DNA): TGTGCCAGCAGTTCCGTCTCCTATAATTCACCCCTCCACTTT. Translating it yields CASSSVSYNSPLHF.

The rearrangement links TRBV5-1 to TRBJ2-7; 10 bases are a match to TRBD2. V trimming: 4 bases; J trimming: 2 bases; junction bases outside the gene matches: 6. The CDR3 is 15 amino acids. Germline V gene sequence: CDR1 SGHRS, CDR2 YFSETQ. CDR3 region: CASSPGLAAAYEQYF. In nucleotides, the CDR3 is TGCGCCAGCAGCCCCGGACTAGCGGCGGCCTACGAGCAGTACTTC.

J is TRBJ2-7 and V is TRBV29-1; D assignment may be TRBD1 or TRBD2 (5 bases each). This CDR3 region has 13 residues. CDR1 and CDR2 (germline): SQVTM, ANQGSEA. V was cut by 4 bases and J by 5 bases, with 15 bases left in between. The CDR3 DNA reads as TGCAGCGTTGCGGGGACCTGGGGCAACGAGCAGTACTTC. Its translation is CSVAGTWGNEQYF.

This rearrangement joins TRBV5-1 to TRBJ2-2; D is uncertain. Germline V gene data show CDR1 as SGHRS and CDR2 as YFSETQ. V was pared by 3 bases and J by 4 bases, with 7 bases between. CDR3 size: 13 residues. CDR3 region: CASSSLSTGELFF. DNA of the CDR3: TGCGCCAGCAGCTCCCTGAGCACCGGGGAGCTGTTTTTT. The variable domain in full, completed from reference TRBV5-1 and TRBJ2-2, reads KAGVTQTPRYLIKTRGQQVTLSCSPISGHRSVSWYQQTPGQGLQFLFEYFSETQRNKGNFPGRFSGRQFSNSRSEMNVSTLELGDSALYLCASSSLSTGELFFGEGSRLTVL.

The chain is built from TRBV10-3 and TRBJ2-7, with 7 bases that match TRBD2. The germline V gene encodes CDR1 ENHRY and CDR2 SYGVKD. The CDR3 loop spans 14 amino acids. After removal of 2 bases from V and 2 bases from J, the junction contained 3 bases not matched to a gene. In DNA form, the CDR3 reads TGTGCCATCAGTGAGGGAGCGGGACCCTACGAGCAGTACTTC. The encoded protein is CAISEGAGPYEQYF.

This rearrangement joins TRBV27 to TRBJ2-7; D uncertain. V gave up 5 bases and J gave up 3 bases, with 11 bases separating them. The CDR3 spans 13 residues. In germline, CDR1 is MNHEY, CDR2 SMNVEV (reference sequence). The CDR3 coding sequence is TGTGCCAGCAGTCCCCGGACCAACTACGAGCAGTACTTC. Translation: CASSPRTNYEQYF.

The DNA for the CDR3 is TGCGCCAGCAGCTTGGGAGACCGGGCTAGCGGGAGTGATACGCAGTATTTT. It yields the protein CASSLGDRASGSDTQYF. The chain employs TRBV5-1 and TRBJ2-3, with 10 nucleotides matching TRBD2. Germline values: CDR1 SGHRS, CDR2 YFSETQ. V lost 0 bases and J lost 6; bases outside the gene matches: 10. CDR3 length equals 17 residues.

This clone occurred once. The chain recombines TRBV6-5 with TRBJ1-1, with 10 bases aligning to TRBD1. Germline CDR1 MNHEY, CDR2 SVGAGI. The CDR3 is made up of 15 amino acids. After removal of 6 bases from V and 4 bases from J, the junction contained 8 bases not matched to a gene. DNA for the CDR3: TGTGCCAGCAGATCGTGGACAGGGGGGAGCACTGAAGCTTTCTTT. Translating it yields CASRSWTGGSTEAFF.

The rearrangement joins TRBV28 to TRBJ1-1; 10 bases line up with TRBD1. The CDR3 is made up of 14 amino acids. V gave up 5 bases and J gave up 5 bases; unmatched junction bases: 5. CDR1 and CDR2 (germline): MDHEN, SYDVKM. CDR3 bases: TGTGCCAGCAGTGGACAGGACAGGGGGACTGAAGCTTTCTTT. It specifies CASSGQDRGTEAFF. Full variable domain (remainder filled in from reference TRBV28 and TRBJ1-1): DVKVTQSSRYLVKRTGEKVFLECVQDMDHENMFWYRQDPGLGLRLIYFSYDVKMKEKGDIPEGYSVSREKKERFSLILESASTNQTSMYLCASSGQDRGTEAFFGQGTRLTVV.

The chain couples TRBV28 to TRBJ2-3, with D unresolved. The V end was cut by 4 bases, the J end by 2 bases, with 10 bases between. The CDR3 consists of 14 residues. Germline loops: CDR1 MDHEN, CDR2 SYDVKM. The CDR3 loop reads CASSWAVSTDTQYF. The CDR3 nucleotides are TGTGCCAGCAGTTGGGCGGTTTCCACAGATACGCAGTATTTT. The full variable domain, its missing parts supplied by reference TRBV28 and TRBJ2-3, is DVKVTQSSRYLVKRTGEKVFLECVQDMDHENMFWYRQDPGLGLRLIYFSYDVKMKEKGDIPEGYSVSREKKERFSLILESASTNQTSMYLCASSWAVSTDTQYFGPGTRLTVL.

The chain has TRBV9 and TRBJ2-2, with TRBD2 matching over 12 bases. The CDR3 covers 16 residues. Germline trimming cut 5 bases from V and 0 bases from J; bases unmatched to any gene: 2. The germline V gene has CDR1 SGDLS and CDR2 YYNGEE. CDR3 DNA sequence: TGTGCCAGCAGTTGGACTAGCGGGGCGAACACCGGGGAGCTGTTTTTT. It yields the protein CASSWTSGANTGELFF.

This clone was recorded many times. The rearrangement joins TRBV2 to TRBJ2-7; TRBD2 agrees at 7 bases. The CDR3 has 14 amino acids. Trimming removed 6 bases from V and 5 bases from J; junction bases left unmatched: 10. The germline V gene has CDR1 SNHLY and CDR2 FYNNEI. The chain's CDR3 is CASRSGKGPNEQYF. CDR3 nucleotide sequence: TGTGCCAGCAGAAGCGGGAAGGGGCCTAACGAGCAGTACTTC.

The rearrangement links TRBV5-1 to TRBJ2-1; D is unclear. V was shortened by 3 bases and J by 4 bases, with 14 bases between the two germline ends. The CDR3 covers 15 residues. Per the germline V gene, CDR1 is SGHRS and CDR2 is YFSETQ. The CDR3 DNA reads TGCGCCAGCAGCTCAACCCAGACGGGTTACAATGAGCAGTTCTTC. It is translated as CASSSTQTGYNEQFF.